This entry lists 3 T cell receptor beta chains sequenced from one sample in a study of response to subunit inactivated influenza vaccine. Each CDR3 protein gets one entry after TCRdb re-called the RT-PCR reads with MiXCR. Among about 700,000 distinct CDR3 sequences, more than 11% were seen once, and the ten largest hold roughly 6.4%. The sequenced sample was PBMCs from blood, obtained roughly 15 days before vaccination. Receptors were obtained from a man aged 50 to 59 who received an inactivated influenza vaccine.

This clonotype was counted only a few times. The rearrangement joins TRBV5-1 to TRBJ2-1; no reliable D call. Germline V gene data show CDR1 as SGHRS and CDR2 as YFSETQ. V was pared by 0 bases and J by 0 bases, with 19 bases between. The CDR3 is 19 amino acids. This chain's CDR3 is CASSLGQNYYLSSYNEQFF. In DNA form, the CDR3 reads TGCGCCAGCAGCTTGGGGCAGAACTATTACCTTAGCTCCTACAATGAGCAGTTCTTC.

The gene calls are TRBV4-2 and TRBJ2-7, with TRBD1 identical over 7 bases. Losses at the gene ends were 3 bases for V and 1 base for J; bases not matched to a gene: 9. The CDR3 covers 16 residues. The V gene's germline CDR1 is LGHNA and CDR2 YNFKEQ. This CDR3 reads CASSQREPRGSYEQYF. The CDR3 region has the DNA TGTGCCAGCAGCCAGCGCGAGCCCAGGGGGTCCTACGAGCAGTACTTC.

The chain recombines TRBV29-1 with TRBJ1-1; unclear D gene. Germline CDR1 SQVTM, CDR2 ANQGSEA. Trimming pared 1 base from V and 0 bases from J, leaving 3 bases between. This CDR3 is 12 amino acids long. CDR3 loop: CSVEAVNTEAFF. The CDR3, as DNA: TGCAGCGTTGAAGCGGTGAACACTGAAGCTTTCTTT.